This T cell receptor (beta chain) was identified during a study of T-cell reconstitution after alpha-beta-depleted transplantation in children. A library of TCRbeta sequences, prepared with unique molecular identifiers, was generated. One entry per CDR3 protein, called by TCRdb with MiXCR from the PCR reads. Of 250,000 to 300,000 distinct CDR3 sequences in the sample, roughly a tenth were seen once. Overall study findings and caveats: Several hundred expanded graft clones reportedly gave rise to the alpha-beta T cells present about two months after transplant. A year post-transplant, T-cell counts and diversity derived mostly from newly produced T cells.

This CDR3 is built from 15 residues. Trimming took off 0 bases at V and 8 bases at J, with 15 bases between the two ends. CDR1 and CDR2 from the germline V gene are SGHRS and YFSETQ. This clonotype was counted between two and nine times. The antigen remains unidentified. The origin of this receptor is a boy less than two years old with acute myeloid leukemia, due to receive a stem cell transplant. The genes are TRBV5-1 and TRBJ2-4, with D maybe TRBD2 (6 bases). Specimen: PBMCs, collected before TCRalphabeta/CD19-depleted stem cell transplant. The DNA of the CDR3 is TGCGCCAGCAGCTTGGCCCGGCGGGAAGGGGACATTCAGTACTTC. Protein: CASSLARREGDIQYF.